Sequencing of this TCR beta chain was carried out in a study of blood T cells in healthy people across ages. Germline V gene lookup returns CDR1 SGHRS and CDR2 YFSETQ. The V and J ends lost 4 bases and 2 bases, in that order; junction bases with no gene match: 14. The CDR3 is 17 amino acids. Through a sample-barcoded 5' primer and a J-beta primer mix, a second PCR was run for roughly 6 to 12 cycles. A single record per CDR3 protein comes from TCRdb applying MiXCR to the 5' RACE reads. The data contain 1.6 million or so distinct CDR3 sequences, roughly a third of them singletons. On this clonotype: Its antigen is undetermined.

Study findings and constraints: Naive T cell percentage and TCR beta diversity correlated strongly.

Samples each yielded at least 6 micrograms of total RNA. The V gene is TRBV5-1, the J gene TRBJ2-5; 7 bases agree with TRBD1. The clonotype originates from a woman aged 30 to 39 in good health. Input material: blood. CDR3 loop: CASSPTGTPLTQETQYF. CDR3 DNA sequence: TGCGCCAGCAGCCCGACAGGGACCCCCCTAACACAAGAGACCCAGTACTTC.